This paragraph covers one T cell receptor (beta chain) sequence. The antigen is not known. At one end, the junction sequence differs from germline, possibly due to a read error. The data were taken from a study of T cells in Graves' hyperthyroidism and ophthalmopathy. Researchers amplified the TCR beta CDR3 regions from RNA transcripts. The HTBI primer set drove a first-round RT-PCR of the TCR CDR3. TCRdb re-derived calls from the multiplex PCR reads in MiXCR, one entry per CDR3 protein. The table includes under 40,000 distinct CDR3 sequences, around 53% detected once. The CDR3 has 13 amino acids. Germline V gene data show CDR1 as MNHNS and CDR2 as SASEGT. The study's findings and limits: Blood also showed most of the thyroid clonotypes that were expanded above 0.001. For ophthalmopathy, model prediction preceded onset by a median around six months. Separation of ophthalmopathy from stable hyperthyroidism was achieved by a 13 V-J model.

Sequences were obtained from blood. This receptor was obtained from a woman aged 40 to 50 with Graves' ophthalmopathy. The V gene is TRBV6-1, the J gene TRBJ2-7, with D uncertain. The CDR3 loop is CASNEGVLYEQYF. The CDR3 bases are TGTGCCAGCAATGAAGGTGTCCTCTACGAACAGTACTTC.